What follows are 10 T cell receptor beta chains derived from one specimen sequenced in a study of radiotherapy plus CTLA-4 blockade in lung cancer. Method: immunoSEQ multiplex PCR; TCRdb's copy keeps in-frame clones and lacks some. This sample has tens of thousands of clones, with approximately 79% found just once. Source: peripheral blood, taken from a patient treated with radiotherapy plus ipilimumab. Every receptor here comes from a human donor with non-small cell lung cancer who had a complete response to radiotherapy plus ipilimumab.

CDR3 amino acids: CASSLRPDREYEQYF. DNA of the CDR3: TGTGCCAGCTCATTACGGCCCGACAGGGAATACGAGCAGTACTTC. The rearrangement uses TRBV18 and TRBJ2-7, with 7 bases matching TRBD1. The CDR3 contains 15 residues. J lost 4 bases, V lost 5 bases, and 11 bases had no gene match. CDR1 and CDR2 (germline): KGHSH, LQKENI.

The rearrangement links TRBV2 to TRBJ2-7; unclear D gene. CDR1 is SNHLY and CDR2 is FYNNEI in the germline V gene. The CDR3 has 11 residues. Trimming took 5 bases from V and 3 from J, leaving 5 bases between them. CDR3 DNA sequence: TGTGCCAGCAGTCTTAACTACGAGCAGTACTTC. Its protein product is CASSLNYEQYF.

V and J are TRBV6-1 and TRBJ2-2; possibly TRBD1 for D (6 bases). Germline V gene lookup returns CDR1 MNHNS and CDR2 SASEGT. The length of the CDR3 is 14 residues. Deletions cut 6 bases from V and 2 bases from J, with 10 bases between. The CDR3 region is CASRVQGNTGELFF. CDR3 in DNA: TGTGCCAGCAGGGTACAGGGTAACACCGGGGAGCTGTTTTTT.

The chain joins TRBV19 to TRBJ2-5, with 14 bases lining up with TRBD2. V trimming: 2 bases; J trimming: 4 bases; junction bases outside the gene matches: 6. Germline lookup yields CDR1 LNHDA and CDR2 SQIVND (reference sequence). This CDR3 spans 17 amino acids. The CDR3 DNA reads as TGTGCCAGTAGTATACGGACTAGCGGGGGGTTTCGAGAGACCCAGTACTTC. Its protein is CASSIRTSGGFRETQYF.

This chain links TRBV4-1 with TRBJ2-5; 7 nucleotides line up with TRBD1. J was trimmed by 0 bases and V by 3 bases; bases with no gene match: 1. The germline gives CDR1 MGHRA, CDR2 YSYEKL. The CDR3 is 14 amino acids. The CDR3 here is CASSQQGDQETQYF. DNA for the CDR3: TGCGCCAGCAGCCAGCAGGGGGACCAAGAGACCCAGTACTTC.

Written as DNA, the CDR3 is TGTGCCAGCAGCCCAATAGGAGGTAGGGAGCAGTACTTC. It encodes CASSPIGGREQYF. The chain recombines TRBV7-8 with TRBJ2-7; tentative D call: TRBD2 (5 bases). The CDR3 extends over 13 amino acids. Trimming took off 5 bases at V and 7 bases at J, with 15 bases between the two ends. Germline V CDR1 and CDR2: SGHVS, FQNEAQ.

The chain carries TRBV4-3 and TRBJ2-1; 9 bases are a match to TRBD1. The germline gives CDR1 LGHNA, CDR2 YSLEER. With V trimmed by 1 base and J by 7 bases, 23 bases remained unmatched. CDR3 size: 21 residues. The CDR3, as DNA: TGCGCCAGCAGCCAAGGGGTTCCGGGACAGGGTCGTCCTGGGGCTAGGAATGAGCAGTTCTTC. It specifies CASSQGVPGQGRPGARNEQFF.

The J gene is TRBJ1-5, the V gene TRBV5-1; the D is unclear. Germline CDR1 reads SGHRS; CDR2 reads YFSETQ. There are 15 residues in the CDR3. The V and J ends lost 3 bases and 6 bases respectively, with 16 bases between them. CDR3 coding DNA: TGCGCCAGCAGCTCGGAGGGTTTAGGCTCTCAGCCCCAGCATTTT. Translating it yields CASSSEGLGSQPQHF.

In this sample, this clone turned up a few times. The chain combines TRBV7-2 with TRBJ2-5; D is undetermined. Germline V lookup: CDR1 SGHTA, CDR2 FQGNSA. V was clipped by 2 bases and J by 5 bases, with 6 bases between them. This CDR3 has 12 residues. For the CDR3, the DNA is TGTGCCAGCAGCTTAACCCGGGAGACCCAGTACTTC. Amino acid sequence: CASSLTRETQYF.

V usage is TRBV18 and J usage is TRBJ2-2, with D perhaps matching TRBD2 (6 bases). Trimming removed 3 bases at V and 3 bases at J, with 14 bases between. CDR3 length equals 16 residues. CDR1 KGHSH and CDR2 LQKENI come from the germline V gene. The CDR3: CASSPYAGLDTGELFF. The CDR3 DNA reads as TGTGCCAGCTCACCTTACGCGGGGTTGGACACCGGGGAGCTGTTTTTT.